This TCR beta chain was sequenced for a study of T cells in narcolepsy. At the level of the study: Donors had narcolepsy type 1 or type 2, or were healthy controls. The study, taken as a whole, reports: HCRT-specific and TRIB2-specific autoreactive clonotypes appeared among same-patient CSF and blood CD4+ clonotypes. Reportedly, autoreactive clonotypes were serially detected in patients' blood but not controls'.

Sequenced by immunoSEQ multiplex PCR; TCRdb stores in-frame clones only, minus some. The table lists some 32,000 clones, roughly 73% of them singletons. As to this clone: Its specificity is not known.

Germline V gene data show CDR1 as SEHNR and CDR2 as FQNEAQ (reference sequence). The CDR3 is made up of 14 amino acids. The V gene lost 5 bases and the J gene lost 3 bases, with 13 bases spanning the gap. Material: CD45RA- memory CD4+ T cells from PBMCs. The clonotype comes from a human donor with narcolepsy. The rearrangement joins TRBV7-9 to TRBJ1-1; D perhaps matches TRBD1 (5 bases). For the CDR3, the DNA is TGTGCCAGCAGCCCCCGACGAGGGGACACTGAAGCTTTCTTT. It is translated as CASSPRRGDTEAFF.